This entry features one TCR beta chain sequence. The data originate from a study of blood T cell repertoires in COVID-19. The CDR3 length is 16 residues. The trim removed 7 bases at V and 2 bases at J, leaving 10 bases unmatched. The V gene's germline CDR1 is SNHLY and CDR2 FYNNEI. Method: immunoSEQ multiplex PCR; TCRdb's copy keeps in-frame clones and lacks some. This table holds roughly 290,000 clones, approximately 83% found once. The sequencing input was peripheral blood. The sequence derives from a woman in her twenties or thirties who had recovered from COVID-19. The chain carries TRBV2 and TRBJ2-2; TRBD2 agrees at 7 bases. CDR3 loop: CASNPSASGNTGELFF. The CDR3 DNA follows: TGTGCCAGCAATCCTTCGGCTAGCGGAAACACCGGGGAGCTGTTTTTT.